This T cell receptor (beta chain) derives from a study of T-cell reconstitution after alpha-beta-depleted transplantation in children. Study-level results: Among T cells one year after transplant, newly produced cells accounted for most counts and diversity.

The germline V gene has CDR1 ENHRY and CDR2 SYGVKD. The length of the CDR3 is 15 residues. V gave up 3 bases and J gave up 2 bases, with 13 bases separating them. On this clonotype itself: Its antigen is currently unknown.

Unique molecular identifiers were used in preparing the TCRbeta library. MiXCR, applied by TCRdb to the PCR reads, yields one record per CDR3 protein. The sample has about a million distinct CDR3 sequences, about 26% seen once; the top ten hold around 30%. The receptor comes from a boy in the first two years of life who had a stem cell transplant for SCID, so the T cells may come from the graft donor. The chain joins TRBV10-3 to TRBJ1-2; D unresolved. The sequencing here drew on PBMCs, mostly from graft donor cells, taken 360 days after TCRalphabeta/CD19-depleted stem cell transplant. The CDR3 DNA reads TGTGCCATCAGTGACTCCGGAGTGGCAAACTATGGCTACACCTTC. Protein sequence: CAISDSGVANYGYTF.